This passage covers 24 T cell receptor beta chains from one sample sequenced in a study of blood T cell repertoires in COVID-19. Generated by immunoSEQ multiplex PCR, the TCRdb table keeps only in-frame clones and is missing some. The repertoire holds approximately 33,000 clones, with about 88% as singletons. Input material: peripheral blood. The source of these receptors is a man in his 70s with acute or convalescent COVID-19.

The chain has TRBV27 and TRBJ2-7, with 7 nucleotides matching TRBD1. There are 14 residues in the CDR3. Germline CDR1 MNHEY, CDR2 SMNVEV (reference sequence). The V gene end was trimmed by 5 bases and the J gene end by 2 bases; junction bases not matched to a gene: 6. The CDR3 spells CASSHGQAAYEQYF. As DNA, the CDR3 is TGTGCCAGCAGTCACGGACAGGCAGCCTACGAGCAGTACTTC.

This chain links TRBV11-2 with TRBJ2-3; D is possibly TRBD2 (5 bases). Germline V CDR1 and CDR2: SGHAT, FQNNGV. Deletions cut 3 bases from V and 4 bases from J, with 11 bases between. The CDR3 loop spans 14 amino acids. CDR3 in DNA: TGTGCCAGCAGCTTCCTAGCAACCGCAGATACGCAGTATTTT. Translation gives CASSFLATADTQYF.

This clone was detected only a few times. The rearrangement joins TRBV29-1 to TRBJ1-1; TRBD1 matches at 7 bases. The CDR3 length is 11 residues. V lost 7 bases, J lost 6 bases, and 5 bases stayed unmatched. From germline, CDR1 is SQVTM and CDR2 ANQGSEA. DNA for the CDR3: TGCAGCGGCATTCAGGGGGCTGAAGCTTTCTTT. Translated: CSGIQGAEAFF.

The gene calls are TRBV9 and TRBJ1-2; TRBD1 matches at 10 bases. The length of the CDR3 is 15 residues. Germline values: CDR1 SGDLS, CDR2 YYNGEE. Unmatched junction bases numbered 6, after V lost 0 bases and J lost 7 bases. The CDR3 nucleotides are TGTGCCAGCAGCGTAGAGGGACAGGGGTTCGGTGGCTACACCTTC. This encodes CASSVEGQGFGGYTF.

The chain combines TRBV5-8 with TRBJ2-1; maybe TRBD2 (6 bases). V was trimmed by 4 bases and J by 6 bases, leaving 14 bases between them. CDR1 is SGHTS and CDR2 is YDEGEE in the germline V gene. This CDR3 is built from 14 residues. This chain's CDR3 is CASSGGNLGNEQFF. CDR3 coding DNA: TGTGCCAGCAGCGGGGGGAATTTGGGCAATGAGCAGTTCTTC.

V usage is TRBV19 and J usage is TRBJ2-1; D is ambiguous. Trimming removed 7 bases at V and 0 bases at J, with 10 bases between. The V gene's germline CDR1 is LNHDA and CDR2 SQIVND (reference sequence). The CDR3 is made up of 14 amino acids. The CDR3 spells CASKSESSYNEQFF. The CDR3 nucleotides are TGTGCCAGTAAAAGCGAGAGCTCCTACAATGAGCAGTTCTTC.

The J gene is TRBJ2-7, the V gene TRBV18; no clear D gene. Germline CDR1 KGHSH, CDR2 LQKENI. Trimming removed 4 bases from V and 2 bases from J, with 9 bases in between. The CDR3 is 13 residues long. CDR3 DNA: TGTGCCAGCTCACTAGGAGAAGCCTACGAGCAGTACTTC. Translation: CASSLGEAYEQYF.

The chain links TRBV11-3 to TRBJ2-1; the match to TRBD2 covers 11 bases. With 5 bases clipped from V and 3 bases from J, the junction kept 6 bases outside the gene matches. Germline loops: CDR1 SGHNT, CDR2 YENEEA. The CDR3 is 16 amino acids. The CDR3 reads CASSHVLAGDYNEQFF. DNA for the CDR3: TGTGCCAGCAGCCATGTACTAGCGGGGGACTACAATGAGCAGTTCTTC.

This chain uses TRBV7-2 with TRBJ2-7; weak D call: TRBD2 (5 bases). Trimming shortened V by 1 base and J by 3 bases, and 16 bases separated the two germline ends. The CDR3 is 16 residues long. Germline CDR1 and CDR2: SGHTA and FQGNSA. The CDR3 reads CASSLGRRGGVYEQYF. The CDR3, as DNA: TGTGCCAGCAGCTTAGGGAGACGGGGTGGGGTCTACGAGCAGTACTTC.

The rearrangement joins TRBV5-1 to TRBJ1-2; D gene unclear. The CDR3 spans 16 residues. V lost 3 bases, J lost 4 bases, and 19 bases lay in between. Germline assignment: CDR1 SGHRS and CDR2 YFSETQ. The CDR3 DNA is TGCGCCAGCAGCTGGAGGACCCTCCAGCCACCCTATGGCTACACCTTC. Its protein product is CASSWRTLQPPYGYTF.

This clone appeared once. CDR3 sequence: CASSLAQGNSPLHF. The CDR3 DNA is TGTGCCAGCAGCTTGGCCCAGGGTAATTCACCCCTCCACTTT. The chain carries TRBV5-6 and TRBJ1-6; possibly TRBD1 for D (5 bases). There are 14 residues in the CDR3. Trimming cost V 0 bases and J 6 bases, with 7 bases left between them. Germline-derived CDR1 and CDR2 are SGHDT and YYEEEE.

V usage is TRBV6-2 or TRBV6-3 and J usage is TRBJ2-1, with 10 positions matching TRBD2. The CDR3 runs 17 residues. With V trimmed by 1 base and J by 2 bases, 5 bases remained unmatched. CDR1 is MNHEY and CDR2 is SVGEGT in the germline V gene. The CDR3 nucleotides read TGTGCCAGCAGTTACTTGGGACTAGCGCTTCCCTACAATGAGCAGTTCTTC. It yields the protein CASSYLGLALPYNEQFF.

The chain uses TRBV5-6 and TRBJ1-2; 7 bases are a match to TRBD1. Germline CDR1 is SGHDT and CDR2 is YYEEEE. The length of the CDR3 is 15 residues. V trimming: 0 bases; J trimming: 4 bases; junction bases outside the gene matches: 6. CDR3 region: CASSLGGTELYGYTF. The CDR3 bases are TGTGCCAGCAGCTTGGGCGGGACAGAGCTCTATGGCTACACCTTC.

The chain couples TRBV6-5 to TRBJ1-5; D not certain. The CDR3 runs to 12 residues. V was shortened by 6 bases and J by 0 bases, with 3 bases between the two germline ends. Germline V gives CDR1 MNHEY, CDR2 SVGAGI. CDR3 DNA: TGTGCCAGCAGATATAGCAATCAGCCCCAGCATTTT. Amino acids: CASRYSNQPQHF.

This chain uses TRBV5-1 with TRBJ2-1, with D possibly being TRBD2 (6 bases). The CDR3 spans 17 residues. Germline V gene data show CDR1 as SGHRS and CDR2 as YFSETQ. V was clipped by 4 bases and J by 6 bases, with 23 bases between them. CDR3 DNA sequence: TGCGCCAGCAGCCGTTTGCCGGGGGTAGTTGGTGGCAATGAGCAGTTCTTC. Translated, it gives CASSRLPGVVGGNEQFF.

This clone was seen once. The gene calls are TRBV7-9 and TRBJ2-7; 7 bases are a match to TRBD2. Germline CDR1 SEHNR, CDR2 FQNEAQ (reference sequence). The CDR3 totals 15 residues. Losses at the gene ends were 4 bases for V and 0 bases for J; bases not matched to a gene: 6. In DNA, the CDR3 is TGTGCCAGCAGCTGGGCCGGGGGGACCTCCTACGAGCAGTACTTC. This gives the protein CASSWAGGTSYEQYF. Complete variable domain (other parts from reference TRBV7-9 and TRBJ2-7): DTGVSQNPRHKITKRGQNVTFRCDPISEHNRLYWYRQTLGQGPEFLTYFQNEAQLEKSRLLSDRFSAERPKGSFSTLEIQRTEQGDSAMYLCASSWAGGTSYEQYFGPGTRLTVT.

CDR3 sequence (DNA): TGTGCCAGCAGTCCCGACGGAGGTTATGGCTACACCTTC. It is translated as CASSPDGGYGYTF. The genes are TRBV12-3 or TRBV12-4 and TRBJ1-2; D not certain. V was shortened by 5 bases and J by 5 bases, with 12 bases between the two germline ends. The CDR3 totals 13 residues.

The gene calls are TRBV6-5 and TRBJ1-2; tentatively, D is TRBD1 (6 bases). The CDR3 has 15 residues. Germline V gives CDR1 MNHEY, CDR2 SVGAGI. The V end was cut by 4 bases, the J end by 8 bases, with 20 bases between. CDR3 in DNA: TGTGCCAGCAGTTTACAGGGCAGGGGTCCGGCGGGCTACACCTTC. It encodes CASSLQGRGPAGYTF.

The chain recombines TRBV6-4 with TRBJ1-2; D might be TRBD1 (5 bases). Trimming left V 5 bases short and J 8 bases short, with 6 bases between. CDR1 is MRHNA and CDR2 is SNTAGT in the germline V gene. The CDR3 has 10 residues. CDR3 protein: CASSRTGYTF. CDR3 sequence (DNA): TGTGCCAGCAGTCGGACAGGCTACACCTTC.

This clone has more than one count but fewer than ten. The J gene is TRBJ1-5, the V gene TRBV7-8, with 8 bases identical to TRBD1. Germline V gene lookup returns CDR1 SGHVS and CDR2 FQNEAQ. J lost 6 bases, V lost 1 base, and 17 bases had no gene match. This CDR3 spans 19 amino acids. Here the CDR3 DNA reads TGTGCCAGCAGCTTAGAGCTTCAATGGACAGGGACGGGGAGTCAGCCCCAGCATTTT. Translated, it gives CASSLELQWTGTGSQPQHF.

The rearrangement uses TRBV5-6 and TRBJ2-3, with 7 bases identical to TRBD2. Germline CDR1 reads SGHDT; CDR2 reads YYEEEE. Trimming at V came to 0 bases and at J to 2 bases, leaving 3 bases not matched to a gene. The CDR3 extends over 15 amino acids. As DNA, the CDR3 is TGTGCCAGCAGCTTGGGGGAGGGGTCCACAGATACGCAGTATTTT. Translation: CASSLGEGSTDTQYF.

The chain carries TRBV19 and TRBJ1-5; 10 bases line up with TRBD1. The CDR3 is 14 residues long. CDR1 is LNHDA, CDR2 SQIVND, per germline (reference sequence). The junction had 5 bases not matched to a gene; V was cut back by 5 bases and J by 7 bases. In nucleotides, the CDR3 is TGTGCCAGTAGTCGACAGGGGGCTTACCAGCCCCAGCATTTT. This translates into CASSRQGAYQPQHF.

This chain connects TRBV3-1 (or the pseudogene TRBV3-2) to TRBJ2-7; 11 bases are shared with TRBD1. The germline V gene has CDR1 LGHDT and CDR2 YNNKEL (reference sequence). The CDR3 is made up of 16 amino acids. The V segment lost 1 base and the J segment 6 bases; nucleotides outside the gene matches: 8. The CDR3 sequence: CASSQGLGQGAGEQYF. CDR3 nucleotide sequence: TGTGCCAGCAGCCAAGGCCTCGGACAGGGGGCGGGCGAGCAGTACTTC.

The chain is built from TRBV25-1 and TRBJ1-2; D is unresolved. CDR3 length: 16 residues. Trimming stripped 0 bases from V and 0 bases from J, with 11 bases between. In germline, CDR1 is MGHDK, CDR2 SYGVNS. CDR3 sequence: CASSEYRSVTNYGYTF. The CDR3 DNA reads TGTGCCAGCAGTGAATATAGGAGTGTTACTAACTATGGCTACACCTTC.